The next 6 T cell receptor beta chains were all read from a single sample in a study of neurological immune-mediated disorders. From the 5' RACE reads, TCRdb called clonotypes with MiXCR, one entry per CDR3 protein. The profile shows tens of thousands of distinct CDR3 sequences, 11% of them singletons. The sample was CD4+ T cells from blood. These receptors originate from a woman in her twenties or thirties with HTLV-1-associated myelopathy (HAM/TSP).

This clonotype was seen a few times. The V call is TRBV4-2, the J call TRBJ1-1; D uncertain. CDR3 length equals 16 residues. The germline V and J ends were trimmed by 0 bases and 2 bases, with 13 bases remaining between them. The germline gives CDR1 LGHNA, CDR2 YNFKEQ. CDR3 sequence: CASSQDGVRDNTEAFF. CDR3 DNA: TGTGCCAGCAGCCAAGATGGGGTAAGAGACAACACTGAAGCTTTCTTT.

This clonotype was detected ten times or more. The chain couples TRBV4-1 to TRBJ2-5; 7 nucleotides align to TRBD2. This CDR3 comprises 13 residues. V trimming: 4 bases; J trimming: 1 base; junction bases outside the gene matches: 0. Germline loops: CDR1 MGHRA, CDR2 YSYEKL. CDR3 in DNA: TGCGCCAGCAGCCGACTAGCCCAAGAGACCCAGTACTTC. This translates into CASSRLAQETQYF.

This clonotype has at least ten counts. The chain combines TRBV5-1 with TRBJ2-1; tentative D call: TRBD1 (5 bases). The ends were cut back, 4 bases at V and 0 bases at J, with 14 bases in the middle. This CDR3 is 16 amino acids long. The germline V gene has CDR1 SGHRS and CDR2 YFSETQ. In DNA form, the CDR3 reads TGCGCCAGCAGCCCGGATCGACAGAGCTCCTACAATGAGCAGTTCTTC. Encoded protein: CASSPDRQSSYNEQFF. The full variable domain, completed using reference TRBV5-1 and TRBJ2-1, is KAGVTQTPRYLIKTRGQQVTLSCSPISGHRSVSWYQQTPGQGLQFLFEYFSETQRNKGNFPGRFSGRQFSNSRSEMNVSTLELGDSALYLCASSPDRQSSYNEQFFGPGTRLTVL.

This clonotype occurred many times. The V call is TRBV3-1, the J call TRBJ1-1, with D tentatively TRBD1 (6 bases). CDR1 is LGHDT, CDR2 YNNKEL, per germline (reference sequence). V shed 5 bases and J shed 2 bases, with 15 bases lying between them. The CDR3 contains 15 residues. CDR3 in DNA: TGTGCCAGCAGCGATAATGGACAGATAAACACTGAAGCTTTCTTT. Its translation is CASSDNGQINTEAFF. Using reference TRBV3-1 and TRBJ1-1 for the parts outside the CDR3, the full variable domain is DTAVSQTPKYLVTQMGNDKSIKCEQNLGHDTMYWYKQDSKKFLKIMFSYNNKELIINETVPNRFSPKSPDKAHLNLHINSLELGDSAVYFCASSDNGQINTEAFFGQGTRLTVV.

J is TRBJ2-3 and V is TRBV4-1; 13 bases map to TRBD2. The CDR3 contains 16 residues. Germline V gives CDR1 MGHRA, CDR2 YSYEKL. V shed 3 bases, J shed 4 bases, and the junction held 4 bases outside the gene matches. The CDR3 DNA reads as TGCGCCAGCAGCCAGACGACTAGCGGGGGGCCAGATACGCAGTATTTT. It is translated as CASSQTTSGGPDTQYF.

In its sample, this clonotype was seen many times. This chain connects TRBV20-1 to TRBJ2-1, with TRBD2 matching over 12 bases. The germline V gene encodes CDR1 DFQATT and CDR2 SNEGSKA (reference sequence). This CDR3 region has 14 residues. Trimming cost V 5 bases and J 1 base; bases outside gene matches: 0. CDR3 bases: TGCAGTGCTGGACTAGCGGGGTCCTACAATGAGCAGTTCTTC. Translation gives CSAGLAGSYNEQFF.